This T cell receptor (beta chain) comes out of a study of T cells after yellow fever vaccination. UMIs were added to TCR cDNA along with a universal primer site when it was made by 5'RACE template switching. MiXCR, run by TCRdb on the 5' RACE reads, gives a single entry per CDR3 protein. The sample shows about 300,000 distinct CDR3 sequences, about 6.6% of them seen only once. Findings and limits, study-wide: Just a small share of clonotypes turned up in the CD4 compartment as well as the CD8 compartment.

V shed 6 bases and J 4 bases; nucleotides not matched to a gene: 6. The CDR3 has 15 amino acids. The germline gives CDR1 SGHTA, CDR2 FQGNSA. With respect to this clonotype: Its antigen is undetermined.

The chain carries TRBV7-2 and TRBJ2-1; 10 bases are a match to TRBD2. The starting material was PBMCs, obtained more than 35 days after the first yellow fever vaccination. The receptor's source is a man aged 18-30 years who received the YFV17D yellow fever vaccine. CDR3 loop: CASRGGLAEYNEQFF. The CDR3 DNA follows: TGTGCCAGCAGGGGCGGACTAGCGGAATACAATGAGCAGTTCTTC.